One sample yielded the 11 T cell receptor beta chains listed below, sequenced in a study of beta chain features in type 1 diabetes. Study outcomes and limitations: TCRB CDR3s from Type 1 diabetes patients were moderately but significantly shorter in all four CD4+ subsets.

For these receptors, no antigen is known. Expressed TCRB transcripts were sequenced after all isolated RNA was converted to cDNA. The repertoire was sequenced with immunoSEQ multiplex PCR; TCRdb's copy has only in-frame clones and lacks some. The sample includes hundreds of thousands of clones, about an eighth of them seen just once. Sequenced sample: naive CD4+ T cells from blood. The source of these receptors is a man in his late teens or twenties with type 1 diabetes.

This clone was seen only a few times. The V and J genes are TRBV10-3 and TRBJ2-5; no firm D call. Germline CDR1 reads ENHRY; CDR2 reads SYGVKD. The CDR3 is 15 amino acids. V dropped 0 bases and J dropped 4 bases, with 12 bases sitting between them. The CDR3 region is CAISESTVTTETQYF. The DNA for the CDR3 is TGTGCCATCAGTGAGTCGACGGTCACGACAGAGACCCAGTACTTC.

This clone has only a few counts. The V and J genes are TRBV11-2 and TRBJ2-5, with TRBD2 as a possible D gene (5 bases). The CDR3 has 13 residues. Trimming cost V 2 bases and J 5 bases, with 9 bases left between them. Germline CDR1 SGHAT, CDR2 FQNNGV. The CDR3 protein is CASSLSPGETQYF. The CDR3 DNA reads as TGTGCCAGCAGCTTATCCCCGGGGGAGACCCAGTACTTC.

This chain connects TRBV4-2 to TRBJ2-3; D remains unclear. Germline V gene data show CDR1 as LGHNA and CDR2 as YNFKEQ. The CDR3 covers 17 residues. Between the trimmed V and J ends, which lost 1 base and 0 bases, there was a span of 14 bases. CDR3 in DNA: TGTGCCAGCAGCCAAGTCTCGGCGGCCCTTAGCACAGATACGCAGTATTTT. Translation gives CASSQVSAALSTDTQYF.

The chain recombines TRBV9 with TRBJ2-5, with a tentative D call TRBD1 (5 bases). The length of the CDR3 is 13 residues. V shed 4 bases and J shed 4 bases, with 11 bases lying between them. The germline CDR1 and CDR2 sequences are SGDLS and YYNGEE. The CDR3 nucleotides are TGTGCCAGCAGCCAAATTAGGGGAGAGACCCAGTACTTC. Encoded protein: CASSQIRGETQYF. Combining the CDR3 with reference TRBV9 and TRBJ2-5 gives the whole variable domain DSGVTQTPKHLITATGQRVTLRCSPRSGDLSVYWYQQSLDQGLQFLIQYYNGEERAKGNILERFSAQQFPDLHSELNLSSLELGDSALYFCASSQIRGETQYFGPGTRLLVL.

The genes are TRBV6-5 and TRBJ2-1; D assignment may be TRBD1 or TRBD2 (5 bases each). CDR3 length: 14 residues. CDR1 is MNHEY, CDR2 SVGAGI, per germline. V lost 4 bases and J 4 bases, leaving 11 bases between the germline ends. The CDR3 DNA sequence: TGTGCCAGCAGTTTCTCCGGGGCATACAATGAGCAGTTCTTC. Translation gives CASSFSGAYNEQFF.

The chain combines TRBV28 with TRBJ2-7; D might be TRBD1 or TRBD2, each matching 6 bases. Trimming removed 10 bases at V and 6 bases at J, with 19 bases between. The CDR3 spans 13 residues. The germline V gene has CDR1 MDHEN and CDR2 SYDVKM. The CDR3 reads CATDRGPPGEQYF. DNA for the CDR3: TGTGCCACCGACCGGGGGCCTCCCGGCGAGCAGTACTTC.

This clone has just a few counts. This sequence joins TRBV5-1 and TRBJ2-3; TRBD2 aligns across 7 bases. The junction had 13 bases not matched to a gene; V was cut back by 5 bases and J by 7 bases. The CDR3 has 15 amino acids. CDR1 SGHRS and CDR2 YFSETQ come from the germline V gene. The chain's CDR3 is CASRSLADYTNTQYF. The CDR3 nucleotides are TGCGCCAGCAGATCCCTAGCGGATTACACGAATACGCAGTATTTT.

This rearrangement joins TRBV29-1 to TRBJ2-5; D perhaps matches TRBD2 (5 bases). The J call may be wrong; the DNA end is better matched by TRBJ2-7. The CDR3 runs to 12 residues. Germline V lookup: CDR1 SQVTM, CDR2 ANQGSEA. In DNA, the CDR3 is TGCAGCGTTGAGGGAGCAACCTACGAGCAGTACTTC. This sequence encodes CSVEGATYEQYF.

The V call is TRBV6-6, the J call TRBJ1-2; the D gene is possibly TRBD1 (6 bases). Trimming took off 10 bases at V and 4 bases at J, with 22 bases between the two ends. This CDR3 region has 15 residues. Germline V gene data show CDR1 as MNHNY and CDR2 as SVGAGI (reference sequence). The chain's CDR3 is CAIAAGATPPYGYTF. The CDR3 DNA reads as TGTGCCATCGCGGCGGGGGCGACTCCCCCCTATGGCTACACCTTC.

Details on this clone: This CDR3 is also generated by other DNA sequences in the sample. The CDR3, as DNA: TGTGCCAGCAGCTTAGCGGCGGGGGGCACAGATACGCAGTATTTT. It is translated as CASSLAAGGTDTQYF. The gene calls are TRBV7-9 and TRBJ2-3; 7 bases match TRBD2. The V gene end was trimmed by 0 bases and the J gene end by 1 base; junction bases not matched to a gene: 1. The CDR3 runs to 15 residues. Germline V gene data show CDR1 as SEHNR and CDR2 as FQNEAQ (reference sequence).

This clone has a handful of counts. V is TRBV4-1 and J is TRBJ2-7; D gene unclear. Trimming took off 4 bases at V and 6 bases at J, with 16 bases between the two ends. The CDR3 consists of 14 residues. Germline CDR1 is MGHRA and CDR2 is YSYEKL. CDR3 DNA: TGCGCCAGCAGCCTCGGACGGTCGAGCGCCGAGCAGTACTTC. Encoded protein: CASSLGRSSAEQYF.